The 18 T cell receptor beta chains below come from one sample, sequenced in a study of T-cell memory formation after mild COVID-19. TCRdb ran MiXCR on the 5' RACE reads and lists one entry per CDR3 protein. The sample lists around 400,000 distinct CDR3 sequences, 24% seen once, with around 8.1% in the top ten. Material: PBMCs or a T cell subset sorted from them (not recorded which). The receptor set was obtained from an adult woman who had mild COVID-19 (a few samples of this study predate the infection). Cell type and time point are not known.

This clonotype showed up many times. The chain uses TRBV9 and TRBJ1-4; the D gene is possibly TRBD1 (6 bases). The CDR3 totals 15 residues. Looked up from germline, CDR1 is SGDLS and CDR2 is YYNGEE. Trimming pared 4 bases from V and 7 bases from J, leaving 17 bases between. CDR3 in DNA: TGTGCCAGCAGCTCCACCCCGGACAGTGGTGAAAAACTGTTTTTT. This gives the protein CASSSTPDSGEKLFF.

The gene calls are TRBV2 and TRBJ2-1, with a tentative D call TRBD1 (7 bases). The germline V gene has CDR1 SNHLY and CDR2 FYNNEI. V gave up 7 bases and J gave up 7 bases, with 17 bases separating them. The CDR3 has 14 amino acids. CDR3 DNA: TGTGCCAGCATAGGAGGGGGCATACATAATGAGCAGTTCTTC. Amino acids: CASIGGGIHNEQFF.

Only a few counts were recorded for this clonotype. The rearrangement uses TRBV30 and TRBJ2-1, with TRBD1 as a possible D gene (6 bases). Trimming took off 4 bases at V and 3 bases at J, with 22 bases between the two ends. Looked up from germline, CDR1 is GTSNPN and CDR2 is SVGIG (reference sequence). There are 17 residues in the CDR3. The CDR3 here is CAWNHLRGQSVYNEQFF. CDR3 nucleotide sequence: TGTGCCTGGAACCACCTCCGGGGACAATCTGTCTACAATGAGCAGTTCTTC.

This clonotype was seen a single time. The chain carries TRBV12-3 or TRBV12-4 and TRBJ1-2; a weak D match, TRBD1 (6 bases). The CDR3 is 13 residues long. V lost 5 bases, J lost 2 bases, and 9 bases lay in between. CDR3 protein: CASSAGENYGYTF. The CDR3 bases are TGTGCCAGCAGTGCAGGGGAGAACTATGGCTACACCTTC.

This clonotype appeared a few times. The V gene is TRBV11-2, the J gene TRBJ2-3; tentative D call: TRBD2 (5 bases). The V gene's germline CDR1 is SGHAT and CDR2 FQNNGV. The CDR3 has 19 amino acids. Trimming took off 2 bases at V and 3 bases at J, with 24 bases between the two ends. The CDR3 sequence: CASSLPTRSGEYDTDTQYF. CDR3 nucleotide sequence: TGTGCCAGCAGCTTACCAACCCGGTCCGGGGAATATGATACAGATACGCAGTATTTT.

This clonotype has more than one count but fewer than ten. J is TRBJ2-2 and V is TRBV5-1; 7 nucleotides agree with TRBD1. The CDR3 is 15 amino acids. V lost 0 bases to trimming and J lost 4 bases; unmatched junction nucleotides: 3. Looked up from germline, CDR1 is SGHRS and CDR2 is YFSETQ. DNA of the CDR3: TGCGCCAGCAGCTTGGGGGACAGAACCACCGGGGAGCTGTTTTTT. Encoded protein: CASSLGDRTTGELFF.

V gene TRBV19 combines with J gene TRBJ1-4; 7 bases are a match to TRBD1. The CDR3 runs 14 residues. The germline gives CDR1 LNHDA, CDR2 SQIVND (reference sequence). V shed 10 bases and J 8 bases; nucleotides not matched to a gene: 13. CDR3 amino acids: CATGHRGAGEKLFF. CDR3 in DNA: TGTGCCACCGGCCACAGGGGAGCAGGGGAAAAACTGTTTTTT.

This clonotype was detected a few times. The chain joins TRBV12-3 or TRBV12-4 to TRBJ1-1, with 9 nucleotides matching TRBD1. CDR3 length equals 12 residues. With V trimmed by 6 bases and J by 11 bases, 7 bases remained unmatched. Here the CDR3 reads CASREQGAQAFF. DNA for the CDR3: TGTGCCAGCAGAGAACAGGGGGCGCAGGCTTTCTTT.

This clonotype was picked up many times. Compared with germline, one end of the junction differs, possibly owing to a read error. This chain joins TRBV7-9 and TRBJ2-7; D possibly uses TRBD1 or TRBD2 (5 bases each). The germline V gene has CDR1 SEHNR and CDR2 FQNEAQ (reference sequence). The CDR3 extends over 12 amino acids. The CDR3 loop is CASSLRGYEQYF. In DNA, the CDR3 is TGCGCCAGCAGCTTGAGGGGATACGAGCAGTACTTC.

This chain joins TRBV7-9 and TRBJ2-7; D perhaps matches TRBD1 (5 bases). V lost 2 bases and J 3 bases, leaving 14 bases between the germline ends. Germline values: CDR1 SEHNR, CDR2 FQNEAQ (reference sequence). The length of the CDR3 is 15 residues. This chain's CDR3 is CASSLQANQGYEQYF. Written as DNA, the CDR3 is TGTGCCAGCAGCTTACAGGCCAACCAGGGCTACGAGCAGTACTTC.

The chain has TRBV5-1 and TRBJ2-3; 8 bases line up with TRBD1. The CDR3 totals 15 residues. Trimming removed 4 bases from V and 6 bases from J; junction bases left unmatched: 10. The germline gives CDR1 SGHRS, CDR2 YFSETQ. The CDR3 region has the DNA TGCGCCAGCAGCCCCCTGGACAGGGTTTATGATACGCAGTATTTT. This encodes CASSPLDRVYDTQYF.

There are a few counts of this clonotype. The chain employs TRBV3-1 and TRBJ2-7; 12 bases align to TRBD2. Germline assignment: CDR1 LGHDT and CDR2 YNNKEL (reference sequence). The J segment lost 3 bases and the V segment lost 1 base, leaving 4 bases of the junction unmatched. This CDR3 is 16 amino acids long. CDR3 in DNA: TGTGCCAGCAGCCAAGGTACTAGCGGGAGGATCTACGAGCAGTACTTC. This gives the protein CASSQGTSGRIYEQYF.

The rearrangement uses TRBV4-1 and TRBJ1-2; a possible D gene is TRBD1 (5 bases). Per germline, CDR1 MGHRA and CDR2 YSYEKL. Trimming removed 0 bases from V and 5 bases from J, with 16 bases in between. CDR3 length: 16 amino acids. CDR3 protein: CASSQEVREVWYGYTF. The CDR3 DNA is TGCGCCAGCAGCCAAGAGGTCAGGGAAGTATGGTATGGCTACACCTTC.

The genes are TRBV5-1 and TRBJ2-5; D is tentatively TRBD1 or TRBD2 (7 bases each). Germline assignment: CDR1 SGHRS and CDR2 YFSETQ. V lost 4 bases and J 4 bases, leaving 17 bases between the germline ends. This CDR3 is built from 15 residues. CDR3 loop: CASSLGGTEGETQYF. As DNA, the CDR3 is TGCGCCAGCAGCCTGGGGGGGACAGAAGGAGAGACCCAGTACTTC.

The sample holds many counts of this clonotype. The chain joins TRBV6-5 to TRBJ2-5, with a tentative D call TRBD1 (6 bases). The CDR3 contains 13 residues. Trimming left V 5 bases short and J 4 bases short, with 11 bases between. Germline values: CDR1 MNHEY, CDR2 SVGAGI. The DNA of the CDR3 is TGTGCCAGCAGTGACATGACAGGAGAGACCCAGTACTTC. Amino acid sequence: CASSDMTGETQYF.

The rearrangement links TRBV4-2 to TRBJ2-1, with D possibly matching TRBD2 (6 bases). V was trimmed by 1 base and J by 5 bases, leaving 15 bases between them. The CDR3 has 16 amino acids. Germline CDR1 LGHNA, CDR2 YNFKEQ. The CDR3 nucleotides are TGTGCCAGCAGCCAAGTAGGCGGGAAGTCGAACAATGAGCAGTTCTTC. It encodes CASSQVGGKSNNEQFF.

The sample holds a few counts of this clonotype. The rearrangement uses TRBV2 and TRBJ1-2; no clear D. Trimming left V 7 bases short and J 8 bases short, with 5 bases between. CDR1 is SNHLY and CDR2 is FYNNEI in the germline V gene. The CDR3 has 9 residues. The CDR3 bases are TGTGCCAGCATCGAGGGCTACACCTTC. This encodes CASIEGYTF.

The count of this clonotype is one. The rearrangement links TRBV4-3 to TRBJ1-2; D is unclear. V was trimmed by 11 bases and J by 3 bases, leaving 4 bases between them. CDR1 is LGHNA, CDR2 YSLEER, per germline. This CDR3 region has 9 residues. CDR3 in amino acids: CALHYGYTF. CDR3 sequence (DNA): TGCGCCCTGCACTATGGCTACACCTTC.